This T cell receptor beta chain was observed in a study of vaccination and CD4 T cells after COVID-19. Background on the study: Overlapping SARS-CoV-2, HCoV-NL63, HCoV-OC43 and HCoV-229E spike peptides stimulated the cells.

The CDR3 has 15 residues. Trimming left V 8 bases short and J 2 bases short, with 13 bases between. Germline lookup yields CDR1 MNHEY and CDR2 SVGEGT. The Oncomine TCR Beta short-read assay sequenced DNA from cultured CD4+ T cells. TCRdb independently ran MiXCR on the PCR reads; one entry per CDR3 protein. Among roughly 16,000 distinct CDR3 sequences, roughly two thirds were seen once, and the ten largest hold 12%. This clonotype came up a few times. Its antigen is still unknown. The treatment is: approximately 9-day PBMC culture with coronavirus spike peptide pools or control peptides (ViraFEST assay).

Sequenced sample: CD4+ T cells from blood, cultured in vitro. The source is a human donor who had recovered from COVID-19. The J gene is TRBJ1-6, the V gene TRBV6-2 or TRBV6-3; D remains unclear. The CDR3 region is CASFGGWPYNSPLHF. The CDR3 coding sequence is TGTGCCAGCTTCGGAGGGTGGCCCTATAATTCACCCCTCCACTTT.